The clone carrying this TCR beta chain was found a few times. What it binds is unknown. The data originate from a study of early T cells in non-severe SARS-CoV-2 infection. Study-level information: Sequencing targeted bulk RNA from unsorted whole blood, leaving chains unpaired.

Points from the study as a whole: The VDJdb matching leaned toward anti-spike CD8 responses and overlooked private and CD4 specificities.

Individual cDNA molecules received unique molecular identifiers during library preparation. Each CDR3 protein gets one entry after TCRdb re-called the 5' RACE reads with MiXCR. The sample comprises about 28,000 distinct CDR3 sequences, approximately 5.4% of which are singletons, and approximately 0.9% rests with the top ten. Source material: whole blood. The TCR comes from an adult who was a healthcare worker with PCR-confirmed SARS-CoV-2 infection or an uninfected control (not recorded which).

Written as DNA, the CDR3 is TGTGCCAGCAGCTTCCTAAGCGGGGGCGAGCAGTACTTC. Translated, it gives CASSFLSGGEQYF. The V gene is TRBV11-2, the J gene TRBJ2-7; 8 positions agree with TRBD2. The CDR3 spans 13 residues. In germline, CDR1 is SGHAT, CDR2 FQNNGV. The trim removed 3 bases at V and 6 bases at J, leaving 4 bases unmatched.